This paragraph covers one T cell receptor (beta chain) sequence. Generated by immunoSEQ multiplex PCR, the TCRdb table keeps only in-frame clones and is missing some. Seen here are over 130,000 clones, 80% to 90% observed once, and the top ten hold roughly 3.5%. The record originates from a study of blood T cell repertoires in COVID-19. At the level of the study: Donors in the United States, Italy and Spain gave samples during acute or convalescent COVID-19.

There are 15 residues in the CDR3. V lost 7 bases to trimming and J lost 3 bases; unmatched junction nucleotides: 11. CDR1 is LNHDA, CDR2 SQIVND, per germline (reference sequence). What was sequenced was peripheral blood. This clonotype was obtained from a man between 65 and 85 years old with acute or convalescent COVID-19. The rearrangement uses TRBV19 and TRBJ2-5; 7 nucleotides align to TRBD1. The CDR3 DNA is TGTGCCAGTAAGCAGGTAGGGGGCGGTGAAGAGACCCAGTACTTC. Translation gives CASKQVGGGEETQYF. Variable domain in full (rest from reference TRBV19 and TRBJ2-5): DGGITQSPKYLFRKEGQNVTLSCEQNLNHDAMYWYRQDPGQGLRLIYYSQIVNDFQKGDIAEGYSVSREKKESFPLTVTSAQKNPTAFYLCASKQVGGGEETQYFGPGTRLLVL.